The entry that follows covers one TCR beta chain sequence. Its binding antigen is unknown. Within one base of it there is no much larger clone, and no base qualities were kept. Sequences MNHNY (CDR1) and SVGAGI (CDR2) are obtained from the germline V gene (reference sequence). The junction carries 17 bases between V and J, which are trimmed by 5 bases and 4 bases respectively. The CDR3 has 15 amino acids, counting the end cysteine and phenylalanine. CDR3 DNA is the only sequence kept; it has 45 bases, read in frame from the first base. Receptor libraries were prepared by the immunoSEQ multiplex PCR assay. For the multiplex PCR, a mixture combining 60 forward primers for TCR Vbeta segments and 13 reverse primers for TCR Jbeta segments was used. The CDR3 region of rearranged TCR beta genes was amplified from genomic DNA by a multiplex PCR assay. The Illumina HiSeq System was used to sequence the amplified TCR beta libraries as 87-base-pair reads. The study's processing was this. Across the 670 or so repertoires, a later analysis counted approximately 83 million unique TCR beta chains, some 11 million of which were shared by at least two donors. Raw reads were error-corrected and collapsed into unique sequences with a nearest-neighbor algorithm that merged closely related sequences to remove PCR and sequencing errors. V, D and J gene segments were assigned by aligning CDR3 sequences to IMGT reference sequences. Each retained sequence needed at least a six-nucleotide match to both a V gene segment and a J gene segment. A rearrangement counted as productive if the CDR3 had no stop codons and remained in frame with V and J, and every other rearrangement counted as non-productive. Following IMGT convention, CDR3 was defined as the stretch from the second conserved V-encoded cysteine up to the conserved J-encoded phenylalanine. In an earlier analysis of just under 600 of the donors, sequences lacking an unambiguous match to a single V gene segment were excluded. In an earlier analysis of approximately 560 of the donors, a V segment was called functional when productive rearrangements were above 56.7%, and segregating when the standard deviation between donors exceeded 5%. To diagnose cytomegalovirus status from the catalog of TCR beta chain sequences, a statistical classification framework was built. V and J gene assignment, in a later analysis, came from comparing TCR nucleotide sequences with IMGT/GENE-DB human TR gene sequences. In a later analysis, CDR3 sequences and most-parsimonious VDJ recombination scenarios were assigned using the TCRdist pipeline. In a later analysis, each TCR beta chain was defined by its CDR3 amino acid sequence together with its V-gene family, and reads without a unique V-gene family were excluded. A later analysis removed nearly 600 highly shared, low-generation-probability nucleotide sequences to deal with suspected cross-contamination and a sequencing artifact. In a later analysis, a clonal expansion index for each public chain was calculated from normalized within-repertoire ranks of inferred template counts. Generation probabilities in a later analysis came from a VDJ recombination model fitted to out-of-frame rearrangements, and those results were checked against IGoR. A later analysis scored TCR-TCR, TCR-HLA and TCR-CMV co-occurrence with hypergeometric tests, applying a repertoire-size bias correction to TCR pairs. False discovery rates were estimated in a later analysis by permuting HLA or CMV assignments 20 times. In a later analysis, co-occurring TCRs were grouped using DBSCAN, and TCRdist sequence similarity was added for clustering within HLA-allele-positive subsets. Repertoires with fewer than 30,000 or more than 120,000 public chains, plus five repertoires with anomalous nucleotide sharing, were excluded from co-occurrence clustering. Sourced from immuneACCESS, this table was stored by TCRdb with only in-frame sequences that have V and J called. A share of the clones is absent; for the studies checked, an unresolved V gene accounts for under half, and the remainder has no known explanation. That table supplies the V and J calls and clone size; D and trimming were determined from the DNA. Here the sample has 110,000 to 150,000 clones; approximately 78% occur a single time. The ten largest make up roughly 3.2% of the sample.

The sample comes from a study of cytomegalovirus exposure and HLA in healthy donors (dated by TCRdb to about 2017). In the study overall: According to an earlier analysis of 587 of the donors, some 180 million T cells yielded some 110 million unique TCR beta sequences and approximately 300 Gb of sequence data. In a later genetic analysis, genome-wide SNP genotypes for about three fifths of the 666 donors were used, and that subset was treated as a discovery cohort. The study aimed to test whether signatures of past pathogen exposure could be identified by cataloging public T cell receptors. A separate validation cohort of over a hundred different subjects was used in addition to the 666-subject first cohort. Both class I and class II loci were covered by HLA typing, at four-digit resolution. In the later analysis, no new phenotypic data were used to find candidate immune exposures; instead, reliance was placed on TCR beta sequences and their occurrence across donors. All discovery cohort repertoires had been generated on a single sequencing platform. The study used immunosequencing to profile the T cell repertoires of several hundred subjects and linked those repertoires to cytomegalovirus serostatus. Among roughly 370 genotyped donors of the cohort, an average of approximately 240,000 unique TCR beta nucleotide sequences were sequenced per donor, 15% to 20% of them non-productive. Roughly 300 gigabases of sequencing data and approximately 91 million unique TCR sequences made up an early release that covered fewer than 650 HLA-typed donors. Four to six DR-DQ haplotypes were handled as single units for association and clustering because linkage in the cohort was strong. Alongside the repertoire data, information on donor age, sex, ethnicity and CMV serostatus was compiled. To decide whether each TCR beta V gene segment behaved as functional or pseudogenic, an earlier analysis of 587 of the donors relied on high-throughput TCR beta sequencing. In a later analysis, previously published TCR beta repertoires from 550 to 700 donors were re-analyzed and high-resolution HLA genotyping was added so that TCR occurrence patterns could be studied. The number of donors typed differed by locus, with roughly 629-640 for A, B, C, DRB1 and DQB1, around 560 for DQA1, over 600 for DPA1, and some 470 for DPB1. The study combined high-throughput TCR immunosequencing, statistical association of individual TCRs with disease status, and machine learning to predict cytomegalovirus infection status. Among the roughly 400 genotyped donors, approximately 77% belonged to the genetic ancestry cluster associated with self-reported Caucasian donors.

The study at large found these results: Because counts were too low, 15 or so rarely observed V segments, including chromosome 9 orphons, were excluded from the earlier analysis of 587 of the donors. Three of the identified cytomegalovirus-associated TCR beta chains were confirmed in vitro to be specific for cytomegalovirus antigens. Because HLA typing was unavailable for some donors at each locus, only the typed subset was used in association tests. The authors suggested that the approach could potentially be generalized to other disease states and immunological phenotypes. A later analysis found that TCR association rates varied across HLA loci, with DRB1 alleles showing the most associated TCRs and HLA-C alleles the fewest. A further reported finding was that TCR beta sequences accurately predicted the HLA-A and HLA-B alleles for most subjects in the first cohort. Correlated functional status among segregating V segments might be attributable to linkage disequilibrium, but an unknown experimental factor could not be ruled out. In both the original and validation cohorts, the classifier was reported to diagnose cytomegalovirus status with high specificity and sensitivity. Compared with equally common non-associated chains, HLA-associated TCR beta chains in a later analysis were more clonally expanded and had lower generation probabilities. The sequencing pipeline was judged likely to have produced a cluster of highly shared sequence variants as a technical artifact. Strong co-occurrence of HLA alleles, especially DR and DQ, made assigning TCR associations to individual alleles difficult. The study listed 150 to 200 TCR beta chains as associated with cytomegalovirus. CMV serostatus was the only immune exposure information available for the cohort. A later genetic analysis associated a missense DCLRE1C variant with V-gene and J-gene trimming of TCR beta chains, and an independent cohort replicated the association. Compared with the roughly 700-donor mean, donors in an Asian-associated ancestry cluster had fewer N-insertions in productive TCRs, according to a later genetic analysis. A later analysis found that most CMV-associated TCR beta chains appeared HLA-restricted, with HLA associations seemingly driven largely by CMV exposure. Some IMGT-functional V segments, including TRBV6-2 and TRBV6-3, could not be told apart with the 87-base-pair reads, so those segments were excluded. In a later analysis, several top co-occurrence clusters were reported to appear linked to parvovirus B19, influenza, CMV and Epstein-Barr virus. Most TCR sequences were observed very rarely across donors, whereas some public TCRs were present in many individuals. In an earlier analysis of approximately 590 of the donors, most TCR beta V segments appeared in productive rearrangements about 87% or about 30% of the time, broadly matching IMGT annotations. At a false discovery rate of 0.05, a later analysis linked about 16,000 TCR beta sequences to specific HLA alleles. Roughly uniform sequencing depth across donors was assumed in presence/absence analyses, although this assumption may not hold. Only TCR beta chains were sequenced in this cohort, and the absence of alpha or paired-chain data limited detectable features.

The cohort comprised around 690 healthy bone marrow donors. All cohort members were sampled while nominally healthy, although unrecorded immune exposures were likely present. The donor tested CMV seropositive and was one of the 289 seropositive cohort members. A peripheral blood sample was collected from each donor, and TCR beta sequencing was performed on peripheral blood mononuclear cells. Genomic DNA was extracted from the blood cell samples with the Qiagen DNeasy Blood Extraction Kit. The sequenced material came from PBMCs. Here the chain combines TRBV6-6 and TRBJ1-1, with a weak D call of TRBD1 (6 bases match). The clonotype comes from a man younger than 35 in good health and CMV-seropositive. DNA sequence: TGTGCCAGCAGTGCTAAACAGGGCTTGAGCACTGAAGCTTTCTTT. The translation is CASSAKQGLSTEAFF.